A single sample is the source of the 9 T cell receptor beta chains below, sequenced in a study of identical twins. TCRdb called the 5' RACE reads again in MiXCR, with one record for every CDR3 protein. The repertoire holds about 530,000 distinct CDR3 sequences, with roughly 15% as singletons. In addition, the sample was reused for a study of yellow fever vaccine responses in identical twins.

The sequenced sample was CD4+ T cells sorted from blood. The receptors shown here come from a woman under 30 in good health.

This clonotype was seen ten or more times. V is TRBV5-1 and J is TRBJ2-7, with D hard to call. CDR1 is SGHRS and CDR2 is YFSETQ in the germline V gene. The CDR3 is made up of 14 amino acids. Deletions cut 0 bases from V and 2 bases from J, with 9 bases between. CDR3 nucleotide sequence: TGCGCCAGCAGCTTGGATCGTAATCCCTACGAGCAGTACTTC. Amino acids: CASSLDRNPYEQYF. Full variable domain (remainder filled in from reference TRBV5-1 and TRBJ2-7): KAGVTQTPRYLIKTRGQQVTLSCSPISGHRSVSWYQQTPGQGLQFLFEYFSETQRNKGNFPGRFSGRQFSNSRSEMNVSTLELGDSALYLCASSLDRNPYEQYFGPGTRLTVT.

In this sample, this clonotype turned up a few times. The CDR3 DNA follows: TGTGCCATCAGTGGTAGAGCTAGCGAGGCCTACGAGCAGTACTTC. Its protein product is CAISGRASEAYEQYF. V usage is TRBV10-3 and J usage is TRBJ2-7; a possible D gene is TRBD2 (6 bases). The CDR3 length is 15 residues. Germline assignment: CDR1 ENHRY and CDR2 SYGVKD. V lost 4 bases and J 2 bases, leaving 15 bases between the germline ends.

The chain combines TRBV24-1 with TRBJ1-2, with 7 bases matching TRBD1. Germline V gives CDR1 KGHDR, CDR2 SFDVKD. The CDR3 is 18 amino acids. The V gene end was trimmed by 9 bases and the J gene end by 5 bases; junction bases not matched to a gene: 23. The CDR3 nucleotides read TGTGCCACCCCCGGGTTTGCACGACGACAGGGCGAACTTTATGGCTACACCTTC. Amino acids: CATPGFARRQGELYGYTF.

This rearrangement joins TRBV12-3 or TRBV12-4 to TRBJ2-3; D gene ambiguous. V shed 2 bases and J shed 3 bases, with 18 bases lying between them. This CDR3 is 17 amino acids long. The chain's CDR3 is CASSLRLKADLTDTQYF. The CDR3 nucleotides read TGTGCCAGCAGTTTACGACTCAAGGCCGACTTAACAGATACGCAGTATTTT.

This chain's CDR3 is CASSPRTGTGITGELFF. The CDR3 DNA is TGTGCCAGCAGTCCTCGGACAGGCACGGGTATAACCGGGGAGCTGTTTTTT. The chain links TRBV6-1 to TRBJ2-2; 7 bases agree with TRBD1. V lost 5 bases to trimming and J lost 5 bases; unmatched junction nucleotides: 14. Germline values: CDR1 MNHNS, CDR2 SASEGT. The CDR3 length is 17 residues.

V gene TRBV20-1 combines with J gene TRBJ2-2; D is perhaps TRBD1 or TRBD2 (5 bases each). Trimming cost V 7 bases and J 6 bases, with 15 bases left between them. The CDR3 runs 13 residues. Germline CDR1 and CDR2: DFQATT and SNEGSKA (reference sequence). Here the CDR3 DNA reads TGCAGTGGAGTGGGGGATACGCCCGGGGAGCTGTTTTTT. This sequence encodes CSGVGDTPGELFF.

The chain links TRBV6-1 to TRBJ2-3, with a tentative D call TRBD2 (7 bases). The germline V gene encodes CDR1 MNHNS and CDR2 SASEGT. This CDR3 has 17 amino acids. V was pared by 5 bases and J by 11 bases, with 29 bases between. In nucleotides, the CDR3 is TGTGCCAGCAGTACCGCCCTAGGGGGGGCCTACGGTTTTGTGCAGTATTTT. This codes for CASSTALGGAYGFVQYF.

V and J are TRBV11-2 and TRBJ2-3; weak D call: TRBD1 (6 bases). The V and J ends lost 6 bases and 3 bases respectively, with 10 bases between them. Germline V gene data show CDR1 as SGHAT and CDR2 as FQNNGV. CDR3 length equals 13 residues. Here the CDR3 reads CASRTGQTDTQYF. CDR3 sequence (DNA): TGTGCCAGCAGGACGGGACAAACAGATACGCAGTATTTT. The full variable domain, with the rest looked up from reference TRBV11-2 and TRBJ2-3, is EAGVAQSPRYKIIEKRQSVAFWCNPISGHATLYWYQQILGQGPKLLIQFQNNGVVDDSQLPKDRFSAERLKGVDSTLKIQPAKLEDSAVYLCASRTGQTDTQYFGPGTRLTVL.

Notes on this clonotype: A much larger clone lies a single base off, so this may be a read error. The chain carries TRBV3-1 and TRBJ2-7, with TRBD1 identical over 7 bases. J lost 0 bases, V lost 6 bases, and 2 bases had no gene match. The germline gives CDR1 LGHDT, CDR2 YNNKEL (reference sequence). This CDR3 contains 13 residues. The CDR3 loop reads CASSGDSSYEQYV. The CDR3 DNA sequence: TGTGCCAGCAGTGGGGACAGCTCCTACGAGCAGTACGTC.